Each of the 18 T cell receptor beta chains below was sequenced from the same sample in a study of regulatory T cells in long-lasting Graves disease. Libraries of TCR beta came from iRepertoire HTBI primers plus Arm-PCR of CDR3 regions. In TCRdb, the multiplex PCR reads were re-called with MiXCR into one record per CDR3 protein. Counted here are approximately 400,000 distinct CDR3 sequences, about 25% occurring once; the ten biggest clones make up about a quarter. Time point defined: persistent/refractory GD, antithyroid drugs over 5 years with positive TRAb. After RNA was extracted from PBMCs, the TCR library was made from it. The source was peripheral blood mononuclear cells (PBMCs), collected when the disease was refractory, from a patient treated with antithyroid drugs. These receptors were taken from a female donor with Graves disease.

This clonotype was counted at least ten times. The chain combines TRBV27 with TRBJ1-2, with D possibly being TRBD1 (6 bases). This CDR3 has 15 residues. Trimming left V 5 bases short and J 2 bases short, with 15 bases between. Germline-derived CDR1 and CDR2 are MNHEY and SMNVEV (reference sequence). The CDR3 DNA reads TGTGCCAGCAGTACTCAGGGGAGTGCGAACTATGGCTACACCTTC. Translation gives CASSTQGSANYGYTF.

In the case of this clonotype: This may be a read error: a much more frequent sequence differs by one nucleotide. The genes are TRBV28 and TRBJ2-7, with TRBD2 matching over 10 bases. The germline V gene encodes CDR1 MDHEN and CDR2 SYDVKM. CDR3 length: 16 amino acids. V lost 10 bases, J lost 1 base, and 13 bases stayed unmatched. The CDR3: CANRFPSAGGSYEQYF. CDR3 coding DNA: TGTGCCAACAGGTTCCCCTCAGCGGGAGGGTCCTACGAGCAGTACTTC.

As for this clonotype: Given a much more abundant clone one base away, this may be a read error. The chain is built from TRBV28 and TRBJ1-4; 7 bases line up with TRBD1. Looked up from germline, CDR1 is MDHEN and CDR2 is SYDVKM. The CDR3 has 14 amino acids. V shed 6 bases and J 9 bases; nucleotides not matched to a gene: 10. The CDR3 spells CASSPDRETKKLFF. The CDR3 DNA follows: TGTGCCAGCAGCCCAGACAGGGAGACCAAAAAACTGTTTTTT.

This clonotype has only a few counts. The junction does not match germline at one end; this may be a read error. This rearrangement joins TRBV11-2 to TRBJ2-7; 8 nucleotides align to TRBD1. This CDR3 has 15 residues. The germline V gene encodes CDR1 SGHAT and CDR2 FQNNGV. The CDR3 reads CASSPGQGTSHEQYF. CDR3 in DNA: TGTGCCAGCAGCCCCGGACAGGGAACCTCCCACGAGCAGTACTTC.

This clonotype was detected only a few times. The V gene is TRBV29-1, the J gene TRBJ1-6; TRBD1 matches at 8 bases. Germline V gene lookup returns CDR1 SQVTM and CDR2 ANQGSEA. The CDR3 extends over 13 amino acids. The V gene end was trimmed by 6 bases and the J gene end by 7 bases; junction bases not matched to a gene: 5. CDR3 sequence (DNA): TGCAGCGTCCGGACAGGGAGGAATTCACCCCTCCACTTT. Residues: CSVRTGRNSPLHF.

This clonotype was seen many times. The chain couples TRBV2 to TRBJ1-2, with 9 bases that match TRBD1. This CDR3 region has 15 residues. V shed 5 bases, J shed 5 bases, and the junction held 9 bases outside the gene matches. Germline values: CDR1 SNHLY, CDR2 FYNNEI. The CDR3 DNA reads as TGTGCCAGCAGTCAACAGGGGGCGATAGGGTATGGCTACACCTTC. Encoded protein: CASSQQGAIGYGYTF.

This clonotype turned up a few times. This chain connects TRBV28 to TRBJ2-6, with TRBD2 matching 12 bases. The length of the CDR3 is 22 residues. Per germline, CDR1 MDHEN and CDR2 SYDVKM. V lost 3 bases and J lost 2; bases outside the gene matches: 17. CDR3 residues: CASSLYLPKPTSGRTGANVLTF. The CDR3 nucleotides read TGTGCCAGCAGTTTGTACTTACCGAAGCCAACTAGCGGGAGGACTGGGGCCAACGTCCTGACTTTC.

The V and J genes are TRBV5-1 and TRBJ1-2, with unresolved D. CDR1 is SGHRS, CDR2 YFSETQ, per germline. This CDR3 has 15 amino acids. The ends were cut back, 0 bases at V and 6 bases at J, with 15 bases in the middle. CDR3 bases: TGCGCCAGCAGCTTGGGCTTCCAGATTGCGCATGGCTACACCTTC. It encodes CASSLGFQIAHGYTF.

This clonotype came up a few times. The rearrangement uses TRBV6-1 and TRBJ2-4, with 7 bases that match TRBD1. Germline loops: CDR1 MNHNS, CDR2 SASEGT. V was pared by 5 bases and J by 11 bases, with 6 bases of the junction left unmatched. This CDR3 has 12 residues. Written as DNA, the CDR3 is TGTGCCAGCAGTCTAGGACAGGCCCTTCAGTACTTC. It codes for CASSLGQALQYF.

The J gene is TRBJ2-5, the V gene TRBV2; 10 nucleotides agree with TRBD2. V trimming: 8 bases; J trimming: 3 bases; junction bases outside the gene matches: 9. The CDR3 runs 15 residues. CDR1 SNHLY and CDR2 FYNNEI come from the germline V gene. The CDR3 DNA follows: TGTGCCAGCTGGGGGGCTAGCGGGAGAGAAGAGACCCAGTACTTC. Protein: CASWGASGREETQYF.

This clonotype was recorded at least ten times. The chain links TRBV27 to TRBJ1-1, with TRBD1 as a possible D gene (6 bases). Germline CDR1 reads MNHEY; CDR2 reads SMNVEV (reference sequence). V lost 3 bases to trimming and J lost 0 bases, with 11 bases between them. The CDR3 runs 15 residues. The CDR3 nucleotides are TGTGCCAGCAGTTTGACAGGTAGAATGAACACTGAAGCTTTCTTT. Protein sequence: CASSLTGRMNTEAFF.

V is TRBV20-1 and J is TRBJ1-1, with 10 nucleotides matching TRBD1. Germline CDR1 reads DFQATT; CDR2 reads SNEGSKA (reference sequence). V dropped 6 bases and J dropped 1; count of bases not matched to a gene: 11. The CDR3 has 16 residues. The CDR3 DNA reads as TGCAGTGCCCAACCCGGGACAGGGGTGTCGAACACTGAAGCTTTCTTT. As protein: CSAQPGTGVSNTEAFF.

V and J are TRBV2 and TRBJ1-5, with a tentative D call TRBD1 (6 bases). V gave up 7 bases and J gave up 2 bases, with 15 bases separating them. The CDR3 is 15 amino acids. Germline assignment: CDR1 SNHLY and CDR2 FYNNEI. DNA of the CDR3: TGTGCCAGCACGTCAGGGGACGGGGGCAATCAGCCCCAGCATTTT. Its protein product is CASTSGDGGNQPQHF.

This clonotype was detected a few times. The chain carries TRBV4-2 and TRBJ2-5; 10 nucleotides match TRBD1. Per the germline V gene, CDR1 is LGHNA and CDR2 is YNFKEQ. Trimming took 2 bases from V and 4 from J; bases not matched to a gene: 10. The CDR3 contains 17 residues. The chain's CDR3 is CASSQPSDRGPGETQYF. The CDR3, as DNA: TGTGCCAGCAGCCAACCCTCCGACAGGGGGCCCGGAGAGACCCAGTACTTC.

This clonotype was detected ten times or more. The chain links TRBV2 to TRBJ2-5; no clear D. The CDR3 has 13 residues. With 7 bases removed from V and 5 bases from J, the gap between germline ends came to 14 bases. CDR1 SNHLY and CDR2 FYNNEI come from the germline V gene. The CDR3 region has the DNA TGTGCCAGCACCGAGGTTGGTGGGGAGACCCAGTACTTC. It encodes CASTEVGGETQYF. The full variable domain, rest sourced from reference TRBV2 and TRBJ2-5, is EPEVTQTPSHQVTQMGQEVILRCVPISNHLYFYWYRQILGQKVEFLVSFYNNEISEKSEIFDDQFSVERPDGSNFTLKIRSTKLEDSAMYFCASTEVGGETQYFGPGTRLLVL.

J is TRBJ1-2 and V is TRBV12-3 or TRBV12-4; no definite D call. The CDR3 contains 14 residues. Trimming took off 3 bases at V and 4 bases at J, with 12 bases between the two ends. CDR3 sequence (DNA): TGTGCCAGCAGTTTTACGGGGAGCGGCTATGGCTACACCTTC. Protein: CASSFTGSGYGYTF.

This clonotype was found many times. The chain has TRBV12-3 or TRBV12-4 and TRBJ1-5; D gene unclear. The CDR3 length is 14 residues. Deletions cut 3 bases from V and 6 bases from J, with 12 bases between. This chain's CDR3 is CASSFGVGGQPQHF. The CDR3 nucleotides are TGTGCCAGCAGTTTCGGGGTTGGCGGTCAGCCCCAGCATTTT.

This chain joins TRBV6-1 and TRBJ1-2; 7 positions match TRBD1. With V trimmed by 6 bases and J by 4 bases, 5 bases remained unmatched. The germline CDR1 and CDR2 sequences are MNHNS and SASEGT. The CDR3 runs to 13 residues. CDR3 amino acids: CASRRQGGYGYTF. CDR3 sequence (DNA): TGTGCCAGCAGGCGACAGGGCGGCTATGGCTACACCTTC.